This TCR beta chain comes out of a study of cytomegalovirus exposure and HLA in healthy donors. Study-wide findings and caveats: Some TCR beta chains (more than 150 of them) were listed as cytomegalovirus-associated.

The study ran its PCR with 60 Vbeta and 13 Jbeta primers. TCRdb keeps only in-frame clones here, not all; method: immunoSEQ multiplex PCR. This sample has about 150,000 clones; around three fifths occur once, and the top ten carry 2.5% to 3.5%. About this clone itself: Its antigen is still unknown.

Sequencing was carried out using PBMCs. The receptor's source is a woman aged 25 to 39 in good health and CMV-seropositive.

This chain's CDR3 is CASYDRGNQPQHF. For the CDR3, the DNA is TGTGCCAGCTATGACAGGGGCAATCAGCCCCAGCATTTT. The J gene is TRBJ1-5, the V gene TRBV6-1; 7 bases fit TRBD1. From germline, CDR1 is MNHNS and CDR2 SASEGT. Losses at the gene ends were 8 bases for V and 2 bases for J; bases not matched to a gene: 3. There are 13 residues in the CDR3.